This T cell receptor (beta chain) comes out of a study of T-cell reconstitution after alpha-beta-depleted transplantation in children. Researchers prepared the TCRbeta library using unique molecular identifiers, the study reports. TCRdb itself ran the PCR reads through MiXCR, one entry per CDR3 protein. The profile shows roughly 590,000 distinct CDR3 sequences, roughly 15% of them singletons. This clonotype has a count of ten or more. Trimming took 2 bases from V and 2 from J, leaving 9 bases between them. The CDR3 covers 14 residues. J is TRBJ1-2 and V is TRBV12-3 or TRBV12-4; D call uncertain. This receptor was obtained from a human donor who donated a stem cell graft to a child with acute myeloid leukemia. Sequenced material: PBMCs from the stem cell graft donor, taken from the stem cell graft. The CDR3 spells CASSLRVENYGYTF. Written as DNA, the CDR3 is TGTGCCAGCAGTTTAAGGGTCGAAAACTATGGCTACACCTTC.